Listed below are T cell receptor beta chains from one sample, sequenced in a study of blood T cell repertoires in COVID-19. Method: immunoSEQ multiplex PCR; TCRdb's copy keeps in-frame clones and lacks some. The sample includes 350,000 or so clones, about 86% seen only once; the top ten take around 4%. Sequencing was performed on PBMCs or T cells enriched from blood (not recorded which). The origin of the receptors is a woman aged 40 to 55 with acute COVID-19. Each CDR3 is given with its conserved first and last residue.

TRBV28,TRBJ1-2,CASSPTVGVYGYTF
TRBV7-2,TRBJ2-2,CASSQDPSGWTGELFF
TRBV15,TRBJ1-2,CATSRAPTGDNYGYTF
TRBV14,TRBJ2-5,CASSQIGQGYLRETQYF
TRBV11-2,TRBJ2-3,CASSLVSGLDTDTQYF
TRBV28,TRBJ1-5,CASSSAGGSNQPQHF
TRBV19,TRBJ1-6,CASSTGGEIYNSPLHF
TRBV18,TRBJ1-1,CASSPGTGRTEAFF
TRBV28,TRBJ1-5,CASSFRDRLYQPQHF
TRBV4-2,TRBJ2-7,CASSRSTSSVDEQYF
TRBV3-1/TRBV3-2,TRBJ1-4,CASSQVQGGYEKLFF
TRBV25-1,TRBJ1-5,CASSDRYSNQPQHF
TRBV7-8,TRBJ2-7,CASSLAKGQGARQYF
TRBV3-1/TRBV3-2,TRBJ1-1,CASSQDYSDRVSEAFF
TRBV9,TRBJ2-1,CASSVGGGSYNEQFF
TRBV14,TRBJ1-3,CASSARQGGNTIYF
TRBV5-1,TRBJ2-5,CASSPRRPEQETQYF
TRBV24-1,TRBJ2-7,CATSRSGTATTYEQYF
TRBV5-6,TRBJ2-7,CASSIAGLGEQYF
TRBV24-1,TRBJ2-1,CATSDPGISYNEQFF
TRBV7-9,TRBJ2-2,CASSFLAGGNTGELFF
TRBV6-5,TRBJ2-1,CASSYSRGKVYNEQFF
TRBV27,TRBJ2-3,CASSFLGTGGTDTQYF
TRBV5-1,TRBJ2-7,CASSGDRGYEQYF
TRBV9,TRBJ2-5,CASSVGGETQYF
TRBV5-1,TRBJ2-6,CASTRGVASSGANVLTF
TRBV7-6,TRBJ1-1,CASSLGRNTEAFF
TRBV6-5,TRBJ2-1,CASRPPGGAYNEQFF
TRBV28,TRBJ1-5,CASSLSSGNQPQHF